The 20 T cell receptor beta chains reported below all come from one sample, sequenced in a study of shared clonotypes between healthy human individuals. Generated by immunoSEQ multiplex PCR, the TCRdb table keeps only in-frame clones and is missing some. Of some 2.1 million clones listed, roughly 96% were seen once; the top ten hold more than 0.1%. The sample taken for sequencing was naive CD4+ T cells sorted from blood. Noted subset: CD45RA+ positively selected. The source of these receptors is a man aged 18 to 35 in good health.

The chain carries TRBV6-6 and TRBJ1-6; D unresolved. CDR1 is MNHNY and CDR2 is SVGAGI in the germline V gene (reference sequence). The CDR3 has 13 residues. The V gene lost 6 bases and the J gene lost 6 bases, with 9 bases spanning the gap. The CDR3, as DNA: TGTGCCAGCAGGCCCGAGGGTAATTCACCCCTCCACTTT. As protein: CASRPEGNSPLHF.

J is TRBJ1-5 and V is TRBV6-1; 10 bases align to TRBD1. J lost 5 bases, V lost 4 bases, and 2 bases had no gene match. Germline V gene sequence: CDR1 MNHNS, CDR2 SASEGT. The CDR3 spans 14 residues. The CDR3 bases are TGTGCCAGCAGTGCGGACAGGGGGGATCAGCCCCAGCATTTT. This codes for CASSADRGDQPQHF.

Comment on this clone: Distinct nucleotide sequences in the sample also encode this CDR3. The rearrangement joins TRBV5-1 to TRBJ1-3, with D tentatively TRBD1 (5 bases). Germline assignment: CDR1 SGHRS and CDR2 YFSETQ. The CDR3 runs 15 residues. The V end lost 0 bases, the J end lost 0 bases, and 7 bases lay between the germline ends. CDR3 in DNA: TGCGCCAGCAGCTTGGGACAGACCTCTGGAAACACCATATATTTT. This codes for CASSLGQTSGNTIYF.

In regard to this clone: A read error may produce the germline difference seen at one junction end. The rearrangement joins TRBV10-1 to TRBJ2-7, with D uncertain. Germline-derived CDR1 and CDR2 are WNHNN and SYGVQD (reference sequence). There are 12 residues in the CDR3. CDR3 DNA: TGCGCCAGCAGTGAGTCGGTAGGGCCGCCGAACTTC. Its translation is CASSESVGPPNF.

A single count supports this clone. This rearrangement joins TRBV27 to TRBJ2-1, with D possibly matching TRBD2 (6 bases). This CDR3 is 14 amino acids long. V was pared by 3 bases and J by 3 bases, with 9 bases between. The germline V gene has CDR1 MNHEY and CDR2 SMNVEV (reference sequence). This chain's CDR3 is CASSLRGYYNEQFF. CDR3 coding DNA: TGTGCCAGCAGTTTGCGGGGCTACTACAATGAGCAGTTCTTC.

This chain links TRBV5-4 with TRBJ2-7, with TRBD1 matching over 10 bases. V lost 4 bases, J lost 4 bases, and 5 bases stayed unmatched. The CDR3 runs to 14 residues. Germline values: CDR1 SGHNT, CDR2 YYREEE (reference sequence). The CDR3 sequence is CASSRTGQGYEQYF. CDR3 nucleotides: TGTGCCAGCAGCCGGACGGGACAGGGGTACGAGCAGTACTTC.

This rearrangement joins TRBV29-1 to TRBJ2-2; 7 positions agree with TRBD1. From germline, CDR1 is SQVTM and CDR2 ANQGSEA. This CDR3 is built from 15 residues. V trimming: 5 bases; J trimming: 0 bases; junction bases outside the gene matches: 6. The CDR3 DNA reads TGCAGCGTTTCTCCGGGACAGACGAACACCGGGGAGCTGTTTTTT. Protein product: CSVSPGQTNTGELFF.

This chain uses TRBV6-6 with TRBJ2-7; D call uncertain. The V gene's germline CDR1 is MNHNY and CDR2 SVGAGI (reference sequence). With 0 bases removed from V and 2 bases from J, the gap between germline ends came to 8 bases. There are 14 residues in the CDR3. CDR3 residues: CASSYSHRTYEQYF. CDR3 DNA sequence: TGTGCCAGCAGTTACTCCCACAGAACCTACGAGCAGTACTTC.

The V call is TRBV5-6, the J call TRBJ2-1; TRBD1 aligns across 8 bases. The CDR3 totals 16 residues. V lost 1 base, J lost 5 bases, and 8 bases stayed unmatched. The germline V gene has CDR1 SGHDT and CDR2 YYEEEE. Here the CDR3 DNA reads TGTGCCAGCAGCTTGTATGGGACAGGTGTGAACAATGAGCAGTTCTTC. It translates to CASSLYGTGVNNEQFF.

The chain couples TRBV4-1 to TRBJ1-4; no clear D. Trimming left V 2 bases short and J 4 bases short, with 5 bases between. From germline, CDR1 is MGHRA and CDR2 YSYEKL. The CDR3 runs to 13 residues. In DNA form, the CDR3 reads TGCGCCAGCAGCCAATTTAGTAATGAAAAACTGTTTTTT. Its protein product is CASSQFSNEKLFF.

The chain uses TRBV19 and TRBJ2-1, with D hard to call. There are 16 residues in the CDR3. Germline lookup yields CDR1 LNHDA and CDR2 SQIVND (reference sequence). The V gene lost 5 bases and the J gene lost 0 bases, with 14 bases spanning the gap. CDR3: CASSAPWAASYNEQFF. CDR3 nucleotide sequence: TGTGCCAGTAGTGCTCCCTGGGCGGCCTCCTACAATGAGCAGTTCTTC. Complete variable domain (other parts from reference TRBV19 and TRBJ2-1): DGGITQSPKYLFRKEGQNVTLSCEQNLNHDAMYWYRQDPGQGLRLIYYSQIVNDFQKGDIAEGYSVSREKKESFPLTVTSAQKNPTAFYLCASSAPWAASYNEQFFGPGTRLTVL.

The chain couples TRBV10-3 to TRBJ2-7; 7 bases fit TRBD1. In germline, CDR1 is ENHRY, CDR2 SYGVKD. The CDR3 consists of 16 residues. V lost 4 bases, J lost 0 bases, and 9 bases stayed unmatched. CDR3 loop: CAISGVTGIDSYEQYF. In DNA, the CDR3 is TGTGCCATCAGTGGGGTGACAGGGATCGACTCCTACGAGCAGTACTTC.

Note on this clone: The same CDR3 can be traced to other DNA sequences in this sample. The chain combines TRBV19 with TRBJ2-6; D is ambiguous. Germline V gives CDR1 LNHDA, CDR2 SQIVND (reference sequence). Trimming took 5 bases from V and 0 from J, leaving 5 bases between them. The CDR3 has 14 residues. The CDR3 reads CASSQNSGANVLTF. The CDR3 DNA reads as TGTGCCAGTAGTCAGAACTCTGGGGCCAACGTCCTGACTTTC. Complete variable domain (other parts from reference TRBV19 and TRBJ2-6): DGGITQSPKYLFRKEGQNVTLSCEQNLNHDAMYWYRQDPGQGLRLIYYSQIVNDFQKGDIAEGYSVSREKKESFPLTVTSAQKNPTAFYLCASSQNSGANVLTFGAGSRLTVL.

The chain's CDR3 is CSGMGQGHGYTF. DNA for the CDR3: TGCAGCGGGATGGGACAGGGGCATGGCTACACCTTC. This chain joins TRBV29-1 and TRBJ1-2; 10 bases are a match to TRBD1. The CDR3 spans 12 residues. Germline V gene lookup returns CDR1 SQVTM and CDR2 ANQGSEA. The ends lost 7 bases at V and 6 bases at J; junction bases unmatched: 5.

Note on this clone: It may be a read error: a sequence one base away is much more abundant. At the DNA level, this CDR3 is encoded by other sequences in the same sample as well. The chain combines TRBV5-1 with TRBJ2-7; either TRBD1 or TRBD2 may supply D (5 bases each). V was clipped by 4 bases and J by 2 bases, with 13 bases between them. The CDR3 has 14 residues. The germline CDR1 and CDR2 sequences are SGHRS and YFSETQ. The CDR3 loop reads CASSPGTEPYEQYF. In DNA, the CDR3 is TGCGCCAGCAGCCCCGGGACCGAGCCCTACGAGCAGTACTTC.

V gene TRBV9 combines with J gene TRBJ2-7; 9 bases map to TRBD1. V gave up 0 bases and J gave up 3 bases; unmatched junction bases: 13. The CDR3 covers 18 residues. Germline V gene data show CDR1 as SGDLS and CDR2 as YYNGEE. DNA for the CDR3: TGTGCCAGCAGCGTAGGACAGGGGGTAAAGGGGACCTACTACGAGCAGTACTTC. Translated: CASSVGQGVKGTYYEQYF.

As regards this clone: Since a much larger clone is just one base distant, this may be a read error. The sample contains more than one DNA sequence encoding this CDR3. The chain recombines TRBV18 with TRBJ2-7, with D possibly TRBD2 on 5 matching bases. The V end lost 0 bases, the J end lost 3 bases, and 6 bases lay between the germline ends. CDR1 KGHSH and CDR2 LQKENI come from the germline V gene. This CDR3 is built from 13 residues. The CDR3, as DNA: TGTGCCAGCTCACCACCCGGGGACTACGAGCAGTACTTC. It is translated as CASSPPGDYEQYF.

This clone was observed a single time. Distinct nucleotide sequences in the sample also encode this CDR3. The chain recombines TRBV20-1 with TRBJ1-1; D uncertain. V was trimmed by 1 base and J by 7 bases, leaving 7 bases between them. CDR1 is DFQATT, CDR2 SNEGSKA, per germline (reference sequence). The CDR3 length is 11 residues. This chain's CDR3 is CSARGGVEAFF. The CDR3 nucleotides read TGCAGTGCTAGAGGGGGAGTTGAAGCTTTCTTT.

CDR3 in DNA: TGTGCCAGCATTCTTATCAGGGGTGGCGCGAGCGGCACAGATACGCAGTATTTT. It is translated as CASILIRGGASGTDTQYF. The chain links TRBV2 to TRBJ2-3; possibly TRBD1 for D (6 bases). The CDR3 runs to 18 residues. Trimming pared 7 bases from V and 1 base from J, leaving 24 bases between. Looked up from germline, CDR1 is SNHLY and CDR2 is FYNNEI.

The chain joins TRBV27 to TRBJ2-2; the D gene is possibly TRBD1 (5 bases). From germline, CDR1 is MNHEY and CDR2 SMNVEV (reference sequence). Trimming pared 7 bases from V and 2 bases from J, leaving 14 bases between. The CDR3 extends over 15 amino acids. The CDR3 here is CASMDWTLNTGELFF. CDR3 nucleotides: TGTGCCAGCATGGATTGGACACTTAACACCGGGGAGCTGTTTTTT.